The T cell receptor beta chain described here comes from a study of technical replicates of blood from a handful of donors. TCRdb's table, derived via immunoSEQ multiplex PCR, lists solely in-frame clones and lacks some. The table records 75,000 to 100,000 clones, about 95% of them present only once. V was cut by 0 bases and J by 3 bases, with 8 bases left in between. CDR3 length: 15 amino acids. Looked up from germline, CDR1 is MGHDK and CDR2 is SYGVNS. The clonotype originates from a human donor in good health. The sample was T cells isolated from PBMCs. J is TRBJ1-4 and V is TRBV25-1; D not resolved. CDR3 coding DNA: TGTGCCAGCAGTGAATACGGGGTGTCTAATGAAAAACTGTTTTTT. This encodes CASSEYGVSNEKLFF.